The 11 T cell receptor beta chains presented below share a single source sample, sequenced in a study of OX40 agonist ivuxolimab in advanced cancers. Using immunoSEQ multiplex PCR, the repertoire was profiled, and TCRdb retains in-frame clones only, with some absent. This sample has more than 100,000 clones, with 90% found just once. The sample in question was CD4+ or CD8+ T cells sorted from blood, obtained in a trial of the OX40 agonist ivuxolimab. The receptors shown here come from an adult with an advanced solid tumor such as melanoma, head and neck, liver or kidney cancer.

The chain links TRBV5-1 to TRBJ2-2; D perhaps matches TRBD2 (6 bases). V was trimmed by 3 bases and J by 8 bases, leaving 17 bases between them. Germline lookup yields CDR1 SGHRS and CDR2 YFSETQ. There are 15 residues in the CDR3. CDR3 in DNA: TGCGCCAGCAGCTGGACTATATTAGCGACTGGGGAGCTGTTTTTT. This sequence encodes CASSWTILATGELFF. The whole variable domain, remainder taken from reference TRBV5-1 and TRBJ2-2, is KAGVTQTPRYLIKTRGQQVTLSCSPISGHRSVSWYQQTPGQGLQFLFEYFSETQRNKGNFPGRFSGRQFSNSRSEMNVSTLELGDSALYLCASSWTILATGELFFGEGSRLTVL.

This chain connects TRBV9 to TRBJ1-1; D is ambiguous. Trimming left V 0 bases short and J 2 bases short, with 2 bases between. CDR3 length: 12 amino acids. From germline, CDR1 is SGDLS and CDR2 YYNGEE. This chain's CDR3 is CASSVANTEAFF. CDR3 coding DNA: TGTGCCAGCAGCGTAGCCAACACTGAAGCTTTCTTT.

V is TRBV28 and J is TRBJ2-6; D is unresolved. CDR3 length equals 15 residues. Germline V lookup: CDR1 MDHEN, CDR2 SYDVKM. The V end was cut by 6 bases, the J end by 4 bases, with 13 bases between. In nucleotides, the CDR3 is TGTGCCAGCAGGATCCCAACGGCCGGGGCCAACGTCCTGACTTTC. Its translation: CASRIPTAGANVLTF.

The chain joins TRBV28 to TRBJ1-5, with D possibly being TRBD1 (5 bases). Deletions cut 4 bases from V and 2 bases from J, with 15 bases between. The CDR3 runs 16 residues. The germline CDR1 and CDR2 sequences are MDHEN and SYDVKM. The CDR3, as DNA: TGTGCCAGCAGTTCCACCTGGGGGGGTGGCAATCAGCCCCAGCATTTT. Residues: CASSSTWGGGNQPQHF.

The J gene is TRBJ2-7, the V gene TRBV27, with 10 bases identical to TRBD1. Germline loops: CDR1 MNHEY, CDR2 SMNVEV (reference sequence). V lost 8 bases and J lost 3; bases outside the gene matches: 4. The CDR3 has 13 residues. CDR3 DNA sequence: TGTGCCAGCGGGTGGGACAGGGGCTACGAGCAGTACTTC. Encoded protein: CASGWDRGYEQYF.

The chain recombines TRBV19 with TRBJ2-1, with D possibly being TRBD1 (5 bases). This CDR3 contains 15 residues. With 5 bases removed from V and 9 bases from J, the gap between germline ends came to 20 bases. CDR1 and CDR2 from the germline V gene are LNHDA and SQIVND (reference sequence). The CDR3 here is CASSWSGLAFREQFF. CDR3 nucleotide sequence: TGTGCCAGTAGTTGGTCAGGGCTCGCCTTCCGTGAGCAGTTCTTC.

This sequence joins TRBV6-5 and TRBJ2-1; TRBD2 might be the D (6 bases). Germline V CDR1 and CDR2: MNHEY, SVGAGI. This CDR3 is 14 amino acids long. The ends were cut back, 6 bases at V and 4 bases at J, with 13 bases in the middle. This chain's CDR3 is CASSGTGFYNEQFF. In nucleotides, the CDR3 is TGTGCCAGCAGCGGGACTGGATTTTACAATGAGCAGTTCTTC.

The chain employs TRBV28 and TRBJ1-2; 7 bases line up with TRBD1. CDR1 is MDHEN and CDR2 is SYDVKM in the germline V gene. The CDR3 contains 14 residues. Unmatched junction bases numbered 18, after V lost 8 bases and J lost 12 bases. The CDR3 sequence: CASVKGQKRIPHTF. Written as DNA, the CDR3 is TGTGCCAGCGTCAAGGGACAGAAGAGGATTCCGCACACCTTC.

The chain combines TRBV28 with TRBJ2-7, with D possibly matching TRBD2 (6 bases). Looked up from germline, CDR1 is MDHEN and CDR2 is SYDVKM. Trimming removed 5 bases from V and 3 bases from J, with 14 bases in between. This CDR3 is 14 amino acids long. Here the CDR3 reads CASSGGAFFYEQYF. The CDR3 DNA sequence: TGTGCCAGCAGTGGCGGGGCCTTCTTCTACGAGCAGTACTTC.

The chain carries TRBV23-1 and TRBJ2-2, with TRBD1 matching 7 bases. TRBV23-1 is an ORF, with its function uncertain. This CDR3 has 16 residues. V lost 3 bases, J lost 4 bases, and 8 bases stayed unmatched. CDR3 in DNA: TGCGCCAGCAGTCATGCCAGGGGGTTTCCCACCGGGGAGCTGTTTTTT. It is translated as CASSHARGFPTGELFF.

J is TRBJ2-1 and V is TRBV29-1, with TRBD2 identical over 13 bases. The CDR3 sequence is 14 residues long. Per the germline V gene, CDR1 is SQVTM and CDR2 is ANQGSEA. V dropped 4 bases and J dropped 5; count of bases not matched to a gene: 2. CDR3 protein: CSVGGTSGNNEQFF. The CDR3 nucleotides are TGCAGCGTTGGGGGGACTAGCGGGAACAATGAGCAGTTCTTC.